Listed below are T cell receptor beta chains from one sample, sequenced in a study of T cells in localized non-small cell lung cancer. The table came from immunoSEQ multiplex PCR; TCRdb's copy has only in-frame clones and leaves some out. Seen here are 20,000 to 25,000 clones, 70% to 90% observed once, and the top ten hold about an eighth. The sample was peripheral blood, taken before any cancer treatment. The receptors originated from a male donor older than 55 with stage I lung adenocarcinoma. Both conserved end residues are part of each CDR3. Size is omitted from some rows. Given values are once, few, many or a class for expanded clones.

abundance: NA; len: 17; v_gene: TRBV4-2; j_gene: TRBJ2-1; CDR3aa: CASSQPTQGGGPSEQFF
abundance: NA; len: 16; v_gene: TRBV9; j_gene: TRBJ2-5; CDR3aa: CASSTRPSGNPETQYF
abundance: NA; len: 13; v_gene: TRBV29-1; j_gene: TRBJ2-1; CDR3aa: CSVEAINYNEQFF
abundance: NA; len: 15; v_gene: TRBV7-2; j_gene: TRBJ1-1; CDR3aa: CASSPQGSGNTEAFF
abundance: NA; len: 12; v_gene: TRBV6-6; j_gene: TRBJ2-5; CDR3aa: CASGLRVETQYF
abundance: NA; len: 15; v_gene: TRBV6-6; j_gene: TRBJ1-4; CDR3aa: CASSQRVTGQEKLFF
abundance: NA; len: 17; v_gene: TRBV10-3; j_gene: TRBJ1-2; CDR3aa: CAISEFGQGPLNYGYTF
abundance: NA; len: 14; v_gene: TRBV7-9; j_gene: TRBJ2-1; CDR3aa: CASSSQGWGDEQFF
abundance: NA; len: 13; v_gene: TRBV25-1; j_gene: TRBJ1-3; CDR3aa: CASSGQVGNTIYF
abundance: once; len: 17; v_gene: TRBV15; j_gene: TRBJ1-1; CDR3aa: CATSRDRRTDLNTEAFF
abundance: NA; len: 14; v_gene: TRBV11-2; j_gene: TRBJ1-2; CDR3aa: CASRRATDGHGYTF
abundance: once; len: 21; v_gene: TRBV19; j_gene: TRBJ2-7; CDR3aa: CASSSRLAGAHYQSMVHEQYF
abundance: once; len: 14; v_gene: TRBV4-3; j_gene: TRBJ1-2; CDR3aa: CASSQAPGSYGYTF
abundance: few; len: 13; v_gene: TRBV11-2; j_gene: TRBJ1-1; CDR3aa: CASSFNSRGEAFF
abundance: NA; len: 17; v_gene: TRBV10-3; j_gene: TRBJ1-2; CDR3aa: CAITSVPRGKLVYGYTF
abundance: NA; len: 11; v_gene: TRBV20-1; j_gene: TRBJ2-3; CDR3aa: CSGDRPPTQYF
abundance: NA; len: 15; v_gene: TRBV28; j_gene: TRBJ2-1; CDR3aa: CASSFRGGARNEQFF
abundance: NA; len: 15; v_gene: TRBV2; j_gene: TRBJ1-5; CDR3aa: CASSDTGLRDQPQHF
abundance: few; len: 13; v_gene: TRBV7-3; j_gene: TRBJ2-2; CDR3aa: CASSLKYTGELFF
abundance: NA; len: 14; v_gene: TRBV19; j_gene: TRBJ2-5; CDR3aa: CATSPSGGAKTQYF
abundance: NA; len: 15; v_gene: TRBV19; j_gene: TRBJ2-6; CDR3aa: CASLLQGTGANVLTF
abundance: NA; len: 14; v_gene: TRBV4-3; j_gene: TRBJ2-5; CDR3aa: CASSQENRKETQYF
abundance: NA; len: 14; v_gene: TRBV6-5; j_gene: TRBJ2-1; CDR3aa: CASSLGQEGDEQFF
abundance: NA; len: 14; v_gene: TRBV4-1; j_gene: TRBJ1-2; CDR3aa: CASSQAGDNYGYTF
abundance: NA; len: 13; v_gene: TRBV6-1; j_gene: TRBJ2-7; CDR3aa: CASSPRGTYEQYF
abundance: NA; len: 13; v_gene: TRBV11-3; j_gene: TRBJ2-7; CDR3aa: CASSLRDTYEQYF
abundance: NA; len: 12; v_gene: TRBV5-1; j_gene: TRBJ2-1; CDR3aa: CASSLGDNEQFF
abundance: few; len: 17; v_gene: TRBV4-1; j_gene: TRBJ1-3; CDR3aa: CASSQVPATGAGNTIYF
abundance: NA; len: 14; v_gene: TRBV6-1; j_gene: TRBJ1-5; CDR3aa: CASVSVGSNQPQHF
abundance: few; len: 15; v_gene: TRBV6-1; j_gene: TRBJ1-5; CDR3aa: CASIQGAMGNQPQHF
abundance: NA; len: 19; v_gene: TRBV2; j_gene: TRBJ2-1; CDR3aa: CASSVGPAVAASSYNEQFF
abundance: NA; len: 13; v_gene: TRBV28; j_gene: TRBJ1-5; CDR3aa: CASSFARMQPQHF
abundance: NA; len: 16; v_gene: TRBV5-1; j_gene: TRBJ2-5; CDR3aa: CASSLTLDRGQETQYF
abundance: once; len: 14; v_gene: TRBV6-5; j_gene: TRBJ2-1; CDR3aa: CASSLGRGIDEQFF
abundance: once; len: 17; v_gene: TRBV30; j_gene: TRBJ2-5; CDR3aa: CAWSVRRWAGGEETQYF
abundance: NA; len: 13; v_gene: TRBV25-1; j_gene: TRBJ1-4; CDR3aa: CASSERPNEKLFF
abundance: NA; len: 16; v_gene: TRBV5-1; j_gene: TRBJ2-7; CDR3aa: CASGSSSTGGRNEQYF
abundance: NA; len: 16; v_gene: TRBV15; j_gene: TRBJ1-5; CDR3aa: CATSREHLYSNQPQHF
abundance: NA; len: 14; v_gene: TRBV10-2; j_gene: TRBJ1-1; CDR3aa: CASSEPSSRKEAFF
abundance: NA; len: 15; v_gene: TRBV6-5; j_gene: TRBJ1-2; CDR3aa: CASSLPGTATYGYTF